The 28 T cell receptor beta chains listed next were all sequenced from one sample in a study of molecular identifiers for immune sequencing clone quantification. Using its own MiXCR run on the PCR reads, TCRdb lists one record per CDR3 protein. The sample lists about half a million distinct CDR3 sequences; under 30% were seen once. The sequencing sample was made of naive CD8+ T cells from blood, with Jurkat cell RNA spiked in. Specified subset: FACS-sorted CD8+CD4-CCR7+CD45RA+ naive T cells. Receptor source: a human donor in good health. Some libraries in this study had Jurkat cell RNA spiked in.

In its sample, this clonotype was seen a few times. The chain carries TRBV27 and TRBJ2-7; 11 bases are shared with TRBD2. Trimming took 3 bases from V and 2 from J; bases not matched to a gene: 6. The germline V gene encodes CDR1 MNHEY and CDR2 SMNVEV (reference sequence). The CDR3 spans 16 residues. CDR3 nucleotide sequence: TGTGCCAGCAGTTTGGGCCGACTAGCGGGGCCCTACGAGCAGTACTTC. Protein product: CASSLGRLAGPYEQYF.

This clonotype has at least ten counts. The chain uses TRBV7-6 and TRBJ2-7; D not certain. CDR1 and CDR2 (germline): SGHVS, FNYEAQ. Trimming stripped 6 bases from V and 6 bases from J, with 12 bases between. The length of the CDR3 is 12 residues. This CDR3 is CASSDLSPEQYF. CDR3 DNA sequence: TGTGCCAGCAGTGACCTTTCGCCCGAGCAGTACTTC.

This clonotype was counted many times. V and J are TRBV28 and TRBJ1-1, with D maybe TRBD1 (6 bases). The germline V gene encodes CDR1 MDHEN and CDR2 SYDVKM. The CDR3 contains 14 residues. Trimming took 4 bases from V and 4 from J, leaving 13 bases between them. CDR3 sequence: CASSYRGGRTEAFF. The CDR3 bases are TGTGCCAGCAGTTATAGAGGGGGGCGCACTGAAGCTTTCTTT.

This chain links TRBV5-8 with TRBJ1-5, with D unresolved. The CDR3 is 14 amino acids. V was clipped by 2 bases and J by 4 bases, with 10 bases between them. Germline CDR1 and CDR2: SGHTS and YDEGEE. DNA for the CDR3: TGTGCCAGCAGCTTTTTGCACGGGAATCAGCCCCAGCATTTT. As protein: CASSFLHGNQPQHF.

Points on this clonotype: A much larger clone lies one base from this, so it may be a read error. CDR3 sequence (DNA): TGCAGCCCGCGGATACTAGCGGGAGCCCCGTACCAAGAGACCCAGTACTTC. This sequence encodes CSPRILAGAPYQETQYF. The chain carries TRBV29-1 and TRBJ2-5, with 11 bases aligning to TRBD2. The V and J ends lost 8 bases and 0 bases, in that order; junction bases with no gene match: 14. CDR1 and CDR2 (germline): SQVTM, ANQGSEA. CDR3 size: 17 residues. The entire variable domain, with the rest obtained from reference TRBV29-1 and TRBJ2-5, is as follows: SAVISQKPSRDICQRGTSLTIQCQVDSQVTMMFWYRQQPGQSLTLIATANQGSEATYESGFVIDKFPISRPNLTFSTLTVSNMSPEDSSIYLCSPRILAGAPYQETQYFGPGTRLLVL.

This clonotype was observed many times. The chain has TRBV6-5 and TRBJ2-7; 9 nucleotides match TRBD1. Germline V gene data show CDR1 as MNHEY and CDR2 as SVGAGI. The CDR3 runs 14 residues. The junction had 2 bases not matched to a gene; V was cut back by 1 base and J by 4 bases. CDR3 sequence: CASSYLGQGYEQYF. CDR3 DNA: TGTGCCAGCAGTTACTTAGGACAGGGGTACGAGCAGTACTTC.

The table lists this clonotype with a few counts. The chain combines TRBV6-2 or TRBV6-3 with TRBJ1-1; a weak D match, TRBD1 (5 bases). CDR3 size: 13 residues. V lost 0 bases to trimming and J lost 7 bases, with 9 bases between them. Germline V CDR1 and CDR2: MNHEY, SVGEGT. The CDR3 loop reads CASSYSRGLEAFF. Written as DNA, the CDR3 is TGTGCCAGCAGTTACTCGCGGGGACTTGAAGCTTTCTTT.

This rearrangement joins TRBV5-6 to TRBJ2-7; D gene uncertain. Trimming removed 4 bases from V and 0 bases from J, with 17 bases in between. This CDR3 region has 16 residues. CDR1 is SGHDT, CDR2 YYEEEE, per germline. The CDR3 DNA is TGTGCCAGCAGCCCGGTAAAGCAGAGCCGCTCCTACGAGCAGTACTTC. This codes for CASSPVKQSRSYEQYF. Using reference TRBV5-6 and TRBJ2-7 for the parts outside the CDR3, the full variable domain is DAGVTQSPTHLIKTRGQQVTLRCSPKSGHDTVSWYQQALGQGPQFIFQYYEEEERQRGNFPDRFSGHQFPNYSSELNVNALLLGDSALYLCASSPVKQSRSYEQYFGPGTRLTVT.

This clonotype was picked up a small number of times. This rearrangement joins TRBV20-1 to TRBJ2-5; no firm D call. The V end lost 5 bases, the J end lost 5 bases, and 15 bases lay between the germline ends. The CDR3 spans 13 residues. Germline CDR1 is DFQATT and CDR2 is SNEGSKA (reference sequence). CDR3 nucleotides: TGCAGTGCTTCTAGACCACTCGAGGAGACCCAGTACTTC. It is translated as CSASRPLEETQYF.

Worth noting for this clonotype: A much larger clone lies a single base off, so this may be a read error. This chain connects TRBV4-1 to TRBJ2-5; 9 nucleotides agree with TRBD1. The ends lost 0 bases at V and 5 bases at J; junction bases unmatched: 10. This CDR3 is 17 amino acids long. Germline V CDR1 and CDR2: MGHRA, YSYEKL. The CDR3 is CASSQEQPGTGTETQYF. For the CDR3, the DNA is TGCGCCAGCAGCCAAGAACAACCCGGGACAGGGACCGAGACCCAGTACTTC.

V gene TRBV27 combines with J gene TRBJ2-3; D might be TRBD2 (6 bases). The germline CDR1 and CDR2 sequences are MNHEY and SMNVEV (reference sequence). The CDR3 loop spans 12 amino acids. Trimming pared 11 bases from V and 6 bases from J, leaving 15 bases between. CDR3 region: CAVRGLEDTQYF. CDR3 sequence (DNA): TGTGCCGTGCGGGGTCTCGAGGATACGCAGTATTTT.

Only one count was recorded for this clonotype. The DNA of the CDR3 is TGTGCCAGCAGCCCAAAGCGGGAGGGCCTCAATGAGCAGTTCTTC. This translates into CASSPKREGLNEQFF. The chain joins TRBV13 to TRBJ2-1; 10 bases align to TRBD2. The CDR3 runs 15 residues. Unmatched junction bases numbered 7, after V lost 5 bases and J lost 6 bases. Germline lookup yields CDR1 PRHDT and CDR2 FYEKMQ (reference sequence). The full variable domain, completed using reference TRBV13 and TRBJ2-1, is AAGVIQSPRHLIKEKRETATLKCYPIPRHDTVYWYQQGPGQDPQFLISFYEKMQSDKGSIPDRFSAQQFSDYHSELNMSSLELGDSALYFCASSPKREGLNEQFFGPGTRLTVL.

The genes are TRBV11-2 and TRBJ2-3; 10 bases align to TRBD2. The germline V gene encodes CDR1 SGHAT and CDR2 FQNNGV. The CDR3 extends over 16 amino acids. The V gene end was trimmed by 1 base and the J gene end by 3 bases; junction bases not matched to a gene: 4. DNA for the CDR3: TGTGCCAGCAGCTTAGGATCGGGACTAGCGACAGATACGCAGTATTTT. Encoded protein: CASSLGSGLATDTQYF.

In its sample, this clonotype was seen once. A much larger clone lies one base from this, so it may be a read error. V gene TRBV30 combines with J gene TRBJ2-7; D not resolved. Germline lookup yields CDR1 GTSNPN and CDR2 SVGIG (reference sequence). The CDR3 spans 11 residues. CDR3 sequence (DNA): TGTGCCTGGAGTGACGGCTACGCGCAGTACTTC. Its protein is CAWSDGYAQYF.

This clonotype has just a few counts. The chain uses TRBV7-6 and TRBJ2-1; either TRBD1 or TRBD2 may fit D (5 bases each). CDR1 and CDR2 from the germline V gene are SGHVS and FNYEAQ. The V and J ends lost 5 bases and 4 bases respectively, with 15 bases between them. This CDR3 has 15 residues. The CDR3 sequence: CASSLGTGWYNEQFF. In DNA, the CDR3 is TGTGCCAGCAGCCTCGGGACGGGGTGGTACAATGAGCAGTTCTTC. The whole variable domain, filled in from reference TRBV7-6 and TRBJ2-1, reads GAGVSQSPRYKVTKRGQDVALRCDPISGHVSLYWYRQALGQGPEFLTYFNYEAQQDKSGLPNDRFSAERPEGSISTLTIQRTEQRDSAMYRCASSLGTGWYNEQFFGPGTRLTVL.

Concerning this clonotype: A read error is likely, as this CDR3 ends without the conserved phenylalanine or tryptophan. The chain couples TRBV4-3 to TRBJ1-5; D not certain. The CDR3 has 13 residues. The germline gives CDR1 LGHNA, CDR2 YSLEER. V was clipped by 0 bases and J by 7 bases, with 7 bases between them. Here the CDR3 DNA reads TGCGCCAGCAGCCAAGATCCTAGGCAGCCCCAGCATGTA. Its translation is CASSQDPRQPQHV.

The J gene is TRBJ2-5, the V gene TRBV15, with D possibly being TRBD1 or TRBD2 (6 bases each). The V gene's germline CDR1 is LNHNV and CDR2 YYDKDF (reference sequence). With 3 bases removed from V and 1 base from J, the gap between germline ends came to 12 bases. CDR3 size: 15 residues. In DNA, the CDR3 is TGTGCCACCAGCAGCCCGGGGGCGGGCCAAGAGACCCAGTACTTC. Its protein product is CATSSPGAGQETQYF.

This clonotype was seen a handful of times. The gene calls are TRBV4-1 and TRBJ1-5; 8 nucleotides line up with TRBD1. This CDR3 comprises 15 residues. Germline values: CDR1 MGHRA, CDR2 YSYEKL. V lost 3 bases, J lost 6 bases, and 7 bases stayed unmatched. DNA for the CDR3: TGCGCCAGCAGCCAGAACAGGGGGGAAGGTCAGCCCCAGCATTTT. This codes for CASSQNRGEGQPQHF.

The CDR3 DNA reads as TGTGCCAGCAGCTCATACCGACAGGGGGCTAGCTACGAGCAGTACTTC. This sequence encodes CASSSYRQGASYEQYF. The rearrangement joins TRBV7-9 to TRBJ2-7; 10 nucleotides align to TRBD1. The CDR3 length is 16 residues. The germline V gene has CDR1 SEHNR and CDR2 FQNEAQ (reference sequence). With 4 bases clipped from V and 3 bases from J, the junction kept 9 bases outside the gene matches.

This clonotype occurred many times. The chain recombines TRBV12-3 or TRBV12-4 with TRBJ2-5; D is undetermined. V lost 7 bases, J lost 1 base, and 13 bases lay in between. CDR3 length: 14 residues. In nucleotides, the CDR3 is TGTGCCAGCATCTTGAGTTCGGTCCAAGAGACCCAGTACTTC. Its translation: CASILSSVQETQYF.

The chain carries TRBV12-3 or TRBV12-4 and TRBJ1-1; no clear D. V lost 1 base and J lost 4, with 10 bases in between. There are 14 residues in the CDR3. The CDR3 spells CASSLDGLGTEAFF. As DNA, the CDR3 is TGTGCCAGCAGTTTAGACGGGCTAGGCACTGAAGCTTTCTTT.

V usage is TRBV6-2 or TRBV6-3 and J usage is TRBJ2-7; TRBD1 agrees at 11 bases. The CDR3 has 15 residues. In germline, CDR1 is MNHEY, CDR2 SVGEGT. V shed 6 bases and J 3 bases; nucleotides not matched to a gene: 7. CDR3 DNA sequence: TGTGCCAGCAGACCACCGGGACAGGGGGACTACGAGCAGTACTTC. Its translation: CASRPPGQGDYEQYF.

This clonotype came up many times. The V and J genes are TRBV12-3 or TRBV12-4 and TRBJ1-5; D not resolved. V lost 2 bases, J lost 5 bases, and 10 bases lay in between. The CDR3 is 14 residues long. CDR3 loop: CASSLRIDDQPQHF. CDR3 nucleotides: TGTGCCAGCAGTTTACGCATTGACGATCAGCCCCAGCATTTT.

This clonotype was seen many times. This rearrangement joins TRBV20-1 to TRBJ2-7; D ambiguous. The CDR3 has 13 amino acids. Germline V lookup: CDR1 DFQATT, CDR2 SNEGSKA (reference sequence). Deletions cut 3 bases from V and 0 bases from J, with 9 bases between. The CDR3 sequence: CSARDQYSYEQYF. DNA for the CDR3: TGCAGTGCTAGGGATCAGTACTCCTACGAGCAGTACTTC.

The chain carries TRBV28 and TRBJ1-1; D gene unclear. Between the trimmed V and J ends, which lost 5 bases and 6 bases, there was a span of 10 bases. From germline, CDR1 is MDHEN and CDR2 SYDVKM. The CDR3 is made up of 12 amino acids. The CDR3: CASSLPPAEAFF. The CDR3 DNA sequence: TGTGCCAGCAGTCTTCCCCCGGCTGAAGCTTTCTTT.

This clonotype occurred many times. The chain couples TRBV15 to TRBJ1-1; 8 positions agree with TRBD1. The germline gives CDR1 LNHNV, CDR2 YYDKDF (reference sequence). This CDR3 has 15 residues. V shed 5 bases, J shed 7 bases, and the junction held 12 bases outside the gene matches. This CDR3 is CATSAPFKDRDEAFF. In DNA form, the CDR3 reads TGTGCCACCAGCGCGCCTTTTAAGGACAGGGATGAAGCTTTCTTT.

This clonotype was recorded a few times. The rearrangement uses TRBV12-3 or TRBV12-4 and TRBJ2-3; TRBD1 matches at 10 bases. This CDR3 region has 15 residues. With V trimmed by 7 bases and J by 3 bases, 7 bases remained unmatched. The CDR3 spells CASNDRGQETDTQYF. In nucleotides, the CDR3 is TGTGCCAGCAACGACAGGGGGCAAGAAACAGATACGCAGTATTTT.

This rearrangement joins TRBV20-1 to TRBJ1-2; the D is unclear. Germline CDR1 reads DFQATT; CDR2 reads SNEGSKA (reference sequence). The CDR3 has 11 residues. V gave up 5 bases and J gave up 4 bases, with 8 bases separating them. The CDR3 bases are TGCAGTGCTGCATCCGGCTATGGCTACACCTTC. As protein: CSAASGYGYTF.